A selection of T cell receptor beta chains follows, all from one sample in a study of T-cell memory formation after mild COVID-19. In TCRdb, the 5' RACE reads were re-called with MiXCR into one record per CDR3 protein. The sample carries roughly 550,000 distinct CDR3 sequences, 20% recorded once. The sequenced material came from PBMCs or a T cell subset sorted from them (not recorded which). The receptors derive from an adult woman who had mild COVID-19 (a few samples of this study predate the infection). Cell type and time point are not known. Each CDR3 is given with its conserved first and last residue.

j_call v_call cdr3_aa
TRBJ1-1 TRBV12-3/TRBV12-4 CATSGALNTEAFF
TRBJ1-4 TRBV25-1 CASSEYRSRGEKLFF
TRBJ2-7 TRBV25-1 CATRRGGANEQYF
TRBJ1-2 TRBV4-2 CASSQAETNYGYTF
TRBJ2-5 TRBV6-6 CASSYYGSHALQETQYF
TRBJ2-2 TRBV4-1 CASSQARGLGTGELFF
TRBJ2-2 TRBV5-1 CASRHVIIKNGELFF
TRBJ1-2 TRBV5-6 CASSMTGGQGYTF
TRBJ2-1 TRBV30 CAWSRRAGVQNEQFF
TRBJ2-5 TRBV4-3 CASSQDQQGPKETQYF
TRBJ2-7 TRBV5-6 CASSSIAGGFYEQYF
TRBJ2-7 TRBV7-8 CASSLAVAPYEQYF
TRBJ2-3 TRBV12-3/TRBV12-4 CASSLAPRLAGGTDTQYF
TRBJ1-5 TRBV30 CAWSASKTGLGGNQPQHF
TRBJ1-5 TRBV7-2 CASSFGGVNQPQHF
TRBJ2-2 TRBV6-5 CASSPSGLAGTTGELFF
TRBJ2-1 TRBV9 CASSAGWSEQFF
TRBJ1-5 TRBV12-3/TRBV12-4 CASSLMGRQPQHF
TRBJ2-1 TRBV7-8 CASSLEGDVSSYNEQFF
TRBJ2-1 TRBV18 CASVGIERGPYNEQFF
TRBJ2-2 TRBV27 CASSVSGTRNTGELFF
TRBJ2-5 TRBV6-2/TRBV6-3 CASSPGLSARETQYF
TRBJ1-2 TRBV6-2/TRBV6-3 CATYDSYGYTF
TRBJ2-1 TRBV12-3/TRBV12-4 CASSSLGTGPFLGEQFF
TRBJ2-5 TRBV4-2 CASSRQGGYQETQYF
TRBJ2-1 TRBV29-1 CSVEGGLAGGYEQFF